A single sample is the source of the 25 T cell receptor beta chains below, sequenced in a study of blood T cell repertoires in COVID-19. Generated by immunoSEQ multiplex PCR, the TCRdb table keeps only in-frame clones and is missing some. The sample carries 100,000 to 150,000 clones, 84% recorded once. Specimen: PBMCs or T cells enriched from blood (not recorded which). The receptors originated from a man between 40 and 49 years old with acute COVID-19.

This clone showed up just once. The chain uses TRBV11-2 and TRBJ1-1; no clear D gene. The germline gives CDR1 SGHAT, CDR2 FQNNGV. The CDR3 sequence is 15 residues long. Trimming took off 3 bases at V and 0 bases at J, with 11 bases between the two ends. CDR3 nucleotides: TGTGCCAGCAGCTTTGCGGGTCCCATGAACACTGAAGCTTTCTTT. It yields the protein CASSFAGPMNTEAFF.

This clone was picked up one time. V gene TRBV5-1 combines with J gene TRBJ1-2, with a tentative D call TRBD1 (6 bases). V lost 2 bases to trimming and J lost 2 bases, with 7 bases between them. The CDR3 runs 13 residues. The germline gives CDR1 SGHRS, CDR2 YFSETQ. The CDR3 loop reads CASSFGQNYGYTF. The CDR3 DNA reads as TGCGCCAGCAGCTTTGGACAGAACTATGGCTACACCTTC.

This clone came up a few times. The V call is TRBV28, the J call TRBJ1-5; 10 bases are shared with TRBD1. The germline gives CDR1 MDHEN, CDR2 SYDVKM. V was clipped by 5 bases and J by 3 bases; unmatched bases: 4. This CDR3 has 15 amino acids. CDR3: CASSTGQGTNQPQHF. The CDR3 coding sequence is TGTGCCAGCAGTACGGGACAGGGGACCAATCAGCCCCAGCATTTT.

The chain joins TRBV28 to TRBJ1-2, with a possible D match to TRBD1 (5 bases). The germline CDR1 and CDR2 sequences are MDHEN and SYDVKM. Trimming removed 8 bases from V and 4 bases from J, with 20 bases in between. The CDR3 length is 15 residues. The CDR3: CASGPGGAGPYGYTF. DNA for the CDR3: TGTGCCAGCGGACCCGGGGGAGCAGGCCCCTATGGCTACACCTTC.

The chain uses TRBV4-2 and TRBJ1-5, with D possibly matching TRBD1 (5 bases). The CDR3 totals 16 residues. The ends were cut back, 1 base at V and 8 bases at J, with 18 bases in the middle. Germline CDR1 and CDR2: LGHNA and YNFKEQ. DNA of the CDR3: TGTGCCAGCAGCCAAGGCAATGGGGCCTCGGGAGAGCCCCAGCATTTT. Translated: CASSQGNGASGEPQHF.

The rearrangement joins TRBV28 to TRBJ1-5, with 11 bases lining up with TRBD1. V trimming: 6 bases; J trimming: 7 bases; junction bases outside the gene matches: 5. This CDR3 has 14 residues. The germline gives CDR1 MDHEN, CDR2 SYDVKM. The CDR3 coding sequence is TGTGCCAGCAGGGGACAGGGGGGAGGACAGCCCCAGCATTTT. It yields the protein CASRGQGGGQPQHF.

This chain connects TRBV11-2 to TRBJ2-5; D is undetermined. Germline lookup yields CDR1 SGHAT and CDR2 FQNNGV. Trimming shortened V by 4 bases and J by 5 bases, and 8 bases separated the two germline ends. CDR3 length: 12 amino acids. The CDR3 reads CASSSEAETQYF. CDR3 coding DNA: TGTGCCAGCAGCTCCGAGGCGGAGACCCAGTACTTC.

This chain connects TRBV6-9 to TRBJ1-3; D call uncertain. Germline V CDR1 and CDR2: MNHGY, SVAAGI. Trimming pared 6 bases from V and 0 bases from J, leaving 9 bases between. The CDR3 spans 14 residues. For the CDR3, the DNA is TGTGCCAGCAGCGGACTGCCCTCTGGAAACACCATATATTTT. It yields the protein CASSGLPSGNTIYF.

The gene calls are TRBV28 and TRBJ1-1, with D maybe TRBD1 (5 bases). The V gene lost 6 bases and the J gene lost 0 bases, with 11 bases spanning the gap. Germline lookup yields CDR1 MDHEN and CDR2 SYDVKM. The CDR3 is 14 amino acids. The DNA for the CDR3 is TGTGCCAGCAGGGAAGGGACTTTGAACACTGAAGCTTTCTTT. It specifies CASREGTLNTEAFF.

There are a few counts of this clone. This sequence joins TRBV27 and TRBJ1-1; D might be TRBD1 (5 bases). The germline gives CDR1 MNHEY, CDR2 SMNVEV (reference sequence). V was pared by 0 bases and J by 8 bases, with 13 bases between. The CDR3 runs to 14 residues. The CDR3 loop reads CASSLSGTGREAFF. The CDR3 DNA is TGTGCCAGCAGTTTATCGGGAACAGGTCGAGAAGCTTTCTTT.

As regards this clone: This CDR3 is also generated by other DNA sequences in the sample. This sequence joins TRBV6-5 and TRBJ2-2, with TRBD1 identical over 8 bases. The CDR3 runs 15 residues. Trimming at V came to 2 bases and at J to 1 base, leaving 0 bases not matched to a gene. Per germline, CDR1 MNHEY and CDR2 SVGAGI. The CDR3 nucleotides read TGTGCCAGCAGTTACGGGACAGGGAACACCGGGGAGCTGTTTTTT. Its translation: CASSYGTGNTGELFF.

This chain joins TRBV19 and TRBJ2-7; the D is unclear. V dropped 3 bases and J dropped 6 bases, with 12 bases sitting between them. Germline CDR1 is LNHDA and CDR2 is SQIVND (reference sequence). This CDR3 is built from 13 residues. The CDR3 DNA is TGTGCCAGTAGTATGCCCTCGCAGTCCGAGCAGTACTTC. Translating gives CASSMPSQSEQYF.

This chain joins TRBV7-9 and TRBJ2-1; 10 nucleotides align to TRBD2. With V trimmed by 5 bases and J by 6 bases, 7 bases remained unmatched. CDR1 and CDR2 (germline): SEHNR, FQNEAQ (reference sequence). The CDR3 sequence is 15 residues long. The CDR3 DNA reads TGTGCCAGCAGCCCCCCTAGCGGGAGAGCCAATGAGCAGTTCTTC. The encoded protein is CASSPPSGRANEQFF.

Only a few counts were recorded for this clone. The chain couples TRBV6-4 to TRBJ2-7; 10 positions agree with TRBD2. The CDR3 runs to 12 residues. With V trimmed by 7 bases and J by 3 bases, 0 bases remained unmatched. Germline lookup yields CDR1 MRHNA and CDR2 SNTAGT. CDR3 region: CASKREGYEQYF. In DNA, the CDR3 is TGTGCCAGCAAGCGGGAGGGCTACGAGCAGTACTTC.

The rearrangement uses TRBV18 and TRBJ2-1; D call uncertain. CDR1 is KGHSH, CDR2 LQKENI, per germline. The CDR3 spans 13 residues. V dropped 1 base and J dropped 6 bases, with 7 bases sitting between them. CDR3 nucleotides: TGTGCCAGCTCACCACGGGCCCCCAATGAGCAGTTCTTC. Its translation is CASSPRAPNEQFF. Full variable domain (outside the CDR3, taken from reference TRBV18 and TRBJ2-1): NAGVMQNPRHLVRRRGQEARLRCSPMKGHSHVYWYRQLPEEGLKFMVYLQKENIIDESGMPKERFSAEFPKEGPSILRIQQVVRGDSAAYFCASSPRAPNEQFFGPGTRLTVL.

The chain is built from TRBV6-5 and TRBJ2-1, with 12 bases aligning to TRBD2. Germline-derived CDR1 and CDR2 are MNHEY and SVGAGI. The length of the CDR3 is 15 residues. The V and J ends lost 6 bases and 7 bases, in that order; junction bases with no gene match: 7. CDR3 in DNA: TGTGCCAGCAGCAAACTAGCGGGAGGCAAGAATGAGCAGTTCTTC. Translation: CASSKLAGGKNEQFF.

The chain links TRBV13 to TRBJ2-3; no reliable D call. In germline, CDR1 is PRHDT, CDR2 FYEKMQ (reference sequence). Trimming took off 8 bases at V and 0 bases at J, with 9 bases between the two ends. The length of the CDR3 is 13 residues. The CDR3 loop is CASLLASTDTQYF. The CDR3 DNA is TGTGCCAGCCTTTTAGCTAGCACAGATACGCAGTATTTT.

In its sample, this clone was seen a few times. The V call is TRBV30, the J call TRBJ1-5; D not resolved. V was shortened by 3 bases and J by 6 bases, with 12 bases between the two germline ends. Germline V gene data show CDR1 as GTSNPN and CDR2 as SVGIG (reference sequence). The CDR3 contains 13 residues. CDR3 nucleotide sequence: TGTGCCTGGAGCGAAGGGAGTCGTCAGCCCCAGCATTTT. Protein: CAWSEGSRQPQHF. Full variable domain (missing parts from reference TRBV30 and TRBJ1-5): SQTIHQWPATLVQPVGSPLSLECTVEGTSNPNLYWYRQAAGRGLQLLFYSVGIGQISSEVPQNLSASRPQDRQFILSSKKLLLSDSGFYLCAWSEGSRQPQHFGDGTRLSIL.

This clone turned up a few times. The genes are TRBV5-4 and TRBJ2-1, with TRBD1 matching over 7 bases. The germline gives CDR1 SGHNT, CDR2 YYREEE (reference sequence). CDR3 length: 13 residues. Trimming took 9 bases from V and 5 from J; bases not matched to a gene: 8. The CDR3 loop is CATRRDSHNEQFF. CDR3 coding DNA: TGTGCCACCCGCCGGGACAGTCACAATGAGCAGTTCTTC.

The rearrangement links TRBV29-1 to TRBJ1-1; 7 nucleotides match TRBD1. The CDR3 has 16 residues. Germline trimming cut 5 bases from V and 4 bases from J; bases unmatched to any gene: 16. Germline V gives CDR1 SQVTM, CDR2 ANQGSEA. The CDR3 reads CSVQRWTGPGGTEAFF. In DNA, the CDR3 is TGCAGCGTTCAGAGATGGACAGGCCCTGGGGGCACTGAAGCTTTCTTT.

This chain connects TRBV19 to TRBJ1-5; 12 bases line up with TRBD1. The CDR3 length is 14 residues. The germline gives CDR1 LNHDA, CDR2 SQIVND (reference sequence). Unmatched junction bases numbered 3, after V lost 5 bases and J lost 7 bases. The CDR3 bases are TGTGCCAGTAGTGGGACAGGGGGCGACCAGCCCCAGCATTTT. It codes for CASSGTGGDQPQHF.

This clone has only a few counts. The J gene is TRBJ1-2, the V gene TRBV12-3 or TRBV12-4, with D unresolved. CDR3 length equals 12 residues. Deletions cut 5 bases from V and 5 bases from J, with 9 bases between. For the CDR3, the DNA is TGTGCCAGCAGTGTATTCTCGTATGGCTACACCTTC. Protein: CASSVFSYGYTF.

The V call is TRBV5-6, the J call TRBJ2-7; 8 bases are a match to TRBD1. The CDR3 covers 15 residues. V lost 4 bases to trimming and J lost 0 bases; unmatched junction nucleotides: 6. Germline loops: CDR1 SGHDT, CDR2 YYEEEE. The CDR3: CASSSTGQASYEQYF. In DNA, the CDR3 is TGTGCCAGCAGCAGTACGGGACAGGCCTCCTACGAGCAGTACTTC. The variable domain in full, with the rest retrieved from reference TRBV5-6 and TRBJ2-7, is DAGVTQSPTHLIKTRGQQVTLRCSPKSGHDTVSWYQQALGQGPQFIFQYYEEEERQRGNFPDRFSGHQFPNYSSELNVNALLLGDSALYLCASSSTGQASYEQYFGPGTRLTVT.

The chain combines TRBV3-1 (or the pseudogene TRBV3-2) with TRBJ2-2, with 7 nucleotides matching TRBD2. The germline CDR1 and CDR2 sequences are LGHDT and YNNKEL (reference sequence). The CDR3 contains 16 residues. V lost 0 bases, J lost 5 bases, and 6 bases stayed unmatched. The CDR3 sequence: CASSQEAGARTGELFF. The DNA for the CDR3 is TGTGCCAGCAGCCAAGAGGCGGGAGCCCGGACCGGGGAGCTGTTTTTT.

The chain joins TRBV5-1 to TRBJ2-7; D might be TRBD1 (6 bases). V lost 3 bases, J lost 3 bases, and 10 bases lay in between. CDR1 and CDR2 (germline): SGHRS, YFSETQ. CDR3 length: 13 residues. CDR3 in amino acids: CASSSGQSYEQYF. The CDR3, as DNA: TGCGCCAGCAGCTCAGGACAGAGCTACGAGCAGTACTTC. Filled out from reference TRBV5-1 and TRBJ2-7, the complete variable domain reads KAGVTQTPRYLIKTRGQQVTLSCSPISGHRSVSWYQQTPGQGLQFLFEYFSETQRNKGNFPGRFSGRQFSNSRSEMNVSTLELGDSALYLCASSSGQSYEQYFGPGTRLTVT.